This T cell receptor beta chain was captured in a study of prognosis after radiotherapy for stage I lung cancer. About the research overall: The study enrolled patients with stage I non-small cell lung cancer between early 2018 and early 2019. Seven or eight of the patients had squamous cell carcinoma tumors, while about 11 had adenocarcinoma tumors. 10 to 15 men and a handful of women, aged about 50 to 84 and with a median age of 74.5 years, made up the patients.

Multiplex PCR, run in two rounds, amplified TCR beta CDR3 from genomic DNA. Primers specific to each TRBV and TRBJ gene were used in first-round PCR. TCRdb passed the multiplex PCR reads through MiXCR, listing each CDR3 protein once. The sample yields around 17,000 distinct CDR3 sequences, around 15% seen once. Findings and caveats of the study: Between patients with and without metastases, TRBV and TRBJ gene usage reportedly differed.

This clonotype was counted ten times or more. Its specificity is unknown. The material was PBMCs, obtained before or after stereotactic body radiation therapy (not recorded which). The clonotype comes from a donor of 50 years or more with non-small cell lung cancer.

CDR3 sequence: CASSETDGELFF. CDR3 DNA: TGTGCCAGCAGCGAGACAGACGGGGAGCTGTTTTTT. V and J are TRBV9 and TRBJ2-2, with D possibly being TRBD1 (5 bases). In germline, CDR1 is SGDLS, CDR2 YYNGEE. V dropped 3 bases and J dropped 7 bases, with 7 bases sitting between them. The CDR3 spans 12 residues.